Below, 23 T cell receptor beta chains from the same sample are listed, as sequenced in a study of blood T cell repertoires in COVID-19. Libraries were prepared by immunoSEQ multiplex PCR; TCRdb keeps only in-frame clonotypes and omits some of them. The sample includes hundreds of thousands of clones, approximately 90% of them seen just once. The sample was peripheral blood. Receptors were obtained from a man aged 18 to 29 with COVID-19, enrolled during active disease.

The chain carries TRBV6-6 and TRBJ1-1; 8 bases match TRBD1. The CDR3 runs to 15 residues. Germline V CDR1 and CDR2: MNHNY, SVGAGI (reference sequence). V lost 0 bases and J lost 4; bases outside the gene matches: 4. The CDR3 spells CASSYSRQGRTEAFF. In DNA, the CDR3 is TGTGCCAGCAGTTACTCGCGACAGGGGCGCACTGAAGCTTTCTTT.

The chain recombines TRBV18 with TRBJ1-5, with D possibly being TRBD1 (5 bases). The CDR3 extends over 14 amino acids. Germline-derived CDR1 and CDR2 are KGHSH and LQKENI. V was clipped by 3 bases and J by 4 bases, with 10 bases between them. This chain's CDR3 is CASSPLRVNQPQHF. In DNA, the CDR3 is TGTGCCAGCTCACCCCTCAGGGTAAATCAGCCCCAGCATTTT.

The V call is TRBV15, the J call TRBJ2-2, with TRBD2 matching over 7 bases. CDR1 is LNHNV and CDR2 is YYDKDF in the germline V gene (reference sequence). Trimming removed 5 bases from V and 3 bases from J; junction bases left unmatched: 3. This CDR3 is built from 14 residues. The DNA of the CDR3 is TGTGCCACCAGCGGCGGGGGATACACCGGGGAGCTGTTTTTT. Protein: CATSGGGYTGELFF. The full variable domain, with the rest looked up from reference TRBV15 and TRBJ2-2, is DAMVIQNPRYQVTQFGKPVTLSCSQTLNHNVMYWYQQKSSQAPKLLFHYYDKDFNNEADTPDNFQSRRPNTSFCFLDIRSPGLGDTAMYLCATSGGGYTGELFFGEGSRLTVL.

This chain links TRBV6-6 with TRBJ1-5; D not resolved. Germline loops: CDR1 MNHNY, CDR2 SVGAGI (reference sequence). The ends were cut back, 10 bases at V and 3 bases at J, with 7 bases in the middle. The CDR3 extends over 11 amino acids. The CDR3 region is CAIGDNQPQHF. In DNA form, the CDR3 reads TGTGCCATTGGAGACAATCAGCCCCAGCATTTT.

The chain employs TRBV6-2 or TRBV6-3 and TRBJ2-7; tentatively, D is TRBD1 (6 bases). Germline V gene sequence: CDR1 MNHEY, CDR2 SVGEGT. This CDR3 contains 20 residues. V shed 2 bases and J shed 2 bases, with 28 bases lying between them. CDR3 nucleotide sequence: TGTGCCAGCAGTTACGACCCCGACGTCAGGACGGGACAACACACCTACGAGCAGTACTTC. Its translation: CASSYDPDVRTGQHTYEQYF.

The chain joins TRBV7-9 to TRBJ2-1; unclear D gene. The CDR3 length is 14 residues. V was clipped by 1 base and J by 7 bases, with 11 bases between them. From germline, CDR1 is SEHNR and CDR2 FQNEAQ (reference sequence). This chain's CDR3 is CASSLDPLLNEQFF. CDR3 bases: TGTGCCAGCAGCTTAGATCCGTTATTGAATGAGCAGTTCTTC. Full variable domain (remainder filled in from reference TRBV7-9 and TRBJ2-1): DTGVSQNPRHKITKRGQNVTFRCDPISEHNRLYWYRQTLGQGPEFLTYFQNEAQLEKSRLLSDRFSAERPKGSFSTLEIQRTEQGDSAMYLCASSLDPLLNEQFFGPGTRLTVL.

The chain couples TRBV15 to TRBJ2-7; the D gene is possibly TRBD2 (6 bases). Trimming shortened V by 0 bases and J by 5 bases, and 20 bases separated the two germline ends. The CDR3 runs to 17 residues. Germline V gene lookup returns CDR1 LNHNV and CDR2 YYDKDF (reference sequence). The CDR3 here is CATSRDRLAGGDHEQYF. The CDR3 DNA reads TGTGCCACCAGCAGAGATCGTCTTGCTGGAGGGGACCACGAGCAGTACTTC. Full variable domain (remainder filled in from reference TRBV15 and TRBJ2-7): DAMVIQNPRYQVTQFGKPVTLSCSQTLNHNVMYWYQQKSSQAPKLLFHYYDKDFNNEADTPDNFQSRRPNTSFCFLDIRSPGLGDTAMYLCATSRDRLAGGDHEQYFGPGTRLTVT.

The CDR3 DNA is TGTGCCAGCAGCTTGGGAGGGTTCACCGGGGAGCTGTTTTTT. Its protein product is CASSLGGFTGELFF. This chain uses TRBV5-4 with TRBJ2-2; weak D call: TRBD2 (5 bases). This CDR3 has 14 amino acids. Germline V CDR1 and CDR2: SGHNT, YYREEE (reference sequence). V was cut by 0 bases and J by 4 bases, with 7 bases left in between.

This sequence joins TRBV18 and TRBJ2-7, with 8 bases that match TRBD2. V was pared by 8 bases and J by 4 bases, with 13 bases of the junction left unmatched. CDR3 size: 15 residues. Germline loops: CDR1 KGHSH, CDR2 LQKENI. The CDR3 DNA follows: TGTGCCAGCAGTGCGCTCGCGGGGGGAGAGTACGAGCAGTACTTC. Its translation is CASSALAGGEYEQYF.

The rearrangement joins TRBV10-2 to TRBJ2-1; D gene uncertain. The germline V gene has CDR1 WSHSY and CDR2 SAAADI. This CDR3 contains 11 residues. V was pared by 0 bases and J by 10 bases, with 4 bases between. The CDR3 is CASSESREQFF. The CDR3 nucleotides read TGCGCCAGCAGTGAGTCCCGGGAGCAGTTCTTC.

The chain links TRBV7-6 to TRBJ1-3; D call uncertain. Per the germline V gene, CDR1 is SGHVS and CDR2 is FNYEAQ. This CDR3 region has 14 residues. Trimming took 3 bases from V and 1 from J, leaving 7 bases between them. This CDR3 is CASSLGGSGNTIYF. CDR3 DNA sequence: TGTGCCAGCAGCTTGGGAGGGTCTGGAAACACCATATATTTT.

The chain employs TRBV5-1 and TRBJ2-1; D is possibly TRBD2 (5 bases). Trimming removed 2 bases from V and 7 bases from J, with 16 bases in between. Germline V gives CDR1 SGHRS, CDR2 YFSETQ. The CDR3 is made up of 15 amino acids. CDR3 sequence: CASSLSDSTLNEQFF. The DNA of the CDR3 is TGCGCCAGCAGCTTATCGGACTCGACGCTGAATGAGCAGTTCTTC.

V usage is TRBV5-1 and J usage is TRBJ2-1; TRBD2 might be the D (5 bases). The germline V and J ends were trimmed by 2 bases and 1 base, with 13 bases remaining between them. The CDR3 totals 16 residues. Germline CDR1 reads SGHRS; CDR2 reads YFSETQ. This CDR3 reads CASSLGRLSSYNEQFF. The CDR3 coding sequence is TGCGCCAGCAGCTTAGGGAGACTGTCTTCCTACAATGAGCAGTTCTTC. Full variable domain (outside the CDR3, taken from reference TRBV5-1 and TRBJ2-1): KAGVTQTPRYLIKTRGQQVTLSCSPISGHRSVSWYQQTPGQGLQFLFEYFSETQRNKGNFPGRFSGRQFSNSRSEMNVSTLELGDSALYLCASSLGRLSSYNEQFFGPGTRLTVL.

The rearrangement uses TRBV6-5 and TRBJ2-7, with TRBD1 matching over 8 bases. CDR1 and CDR2 from the germline V gene are MNHEY and SVGAGI. J lost 3 bases, V lost 6 bases, and 10 bases had no gene match. The CDR3 totals 15 residues. The CDR3 sequence: CASSGDRFRSYEQYF. The CDR3, as DNA: TGTGCCAGCAGCGGGGACAGGTTCCGCAGCTACGAGCAGTACTTC.

Note on this clone: A junction end diverges from the germline sequence, so it may reflect a read error. The chain recombines TRBV5-1 with TRBJ1-6; 7 nucleotides agree with TRBD1. From germline, CDR1 is SGHRS and CDR2 YFSETQ. The CDR3 runs to 12 residues. The CDR3, as DNA: TGCGCCAGCAGCTTGGACCGGGACAGCCTTTACTTT. Protein product: CASSLDRDSLYF.

V gene TRBV24-1 combines with J gene TRBJ2-1; D is unresolved. V was pared by 1 base and J by 9 bases, with 6 bases between. This CDR3 comprises 12 residues. CDR1 is KGHDR, CDR2 SFDVKD, per germline. The CDR3 loop is CATSDFNGEQFF. The CDR3 DNA is TGTGCCACCAGTGATTTCAACGGTGAGCAGTTCTTC.

This clone was counted once. The chain joins TRBV11-2 to TRBJ1-1; D not resolved. The CDR3 spans 15 residues. V gave up 6 bases and J gave up 2 bases, with 16 bases separating them. Germline V gene data show CDR1 as SGHAT and CDR2 as FQNNGV. CDR3 protein: CASRRQEFGNTEAFF. The CDR3 coding sequence is TGTGCCAGCAGGCGTCAGGAATTCGGAAACACTGAAGCTTTCTTT.

This clone was observed once. The chain is built from TRBV10-3 and TRBJ2-7, with TRBD2 as a possible D gene (6 bases). Trimming shortened V by 4 bases and J by 2 bases, and 6 bases separated the two germline ends. This CDR3 is built from 12 residues. The germline V gene encodes CDR1 ENHRY and CDR2 SYGVKD. CDR3 nucleotide sequence: TGTGCCATCAGTGGGACTACCTACGAGCAGTACTTC. Its translation: CAISGTTYEQYF.

V is TRBV4-1 and J is TRBJ2-1, with a weak D call TRBD1 (6 bases). The germline gives CDR1 MGHRA, CDR2 YSYEKL. This CDR3 spans 12 amino acids. V gave up 3 bases and J gave up 10 bases, with 10 bases separating them. DNA for the CDR3: TGCGCCAGCAGCCATACCGGGACAGAGCAGTTCTTC. It specifies CASSHTGTEQFF.

The rearrangement links TRBV7-2 to TRBJ2-7; D is perhaps TRBD2 (5 bases). V was shortened by 2 bases and J by 4 bases, with 6 bases between the two germline ends. This CDR3 is built from 12 residues. Germline V gene data show CDR1 as SGHTA and CDR2 as FQGNSA. CDR3: CASSLSGYEQYF. The CDR3, as DNA: TGTGCCAGCAGCTTATCGGGGTACGAGCAGTACTTC.

The chain couples TRBV5-4 to TRBJ2-7; a weak D match, TRBD1 (5 bases). CDR3 size: 14 residues. With 5 bases removed from V and 3 bases from J, the gap between germline ends came to 15 bases. Germline-derived CDR1 and CDR2 are SGHNT and YYREEE (reference sequence). The DNA of the CDR3 is TGTGCCAGCAGTCTCGAAGGACATTTCTACGAGCAGTACTTC. It codes for CASSLEGHFYEQYF.

The J gene is TRBJ2-3, the V gene TRBV7-9; weak D call: TRBD2 (5 bases). The germline CDR1 and CDR2 sequences are SEHNR and FQNEAQ (reference sequence). Trimming took 5 bases from V and 0 from J, leaving 9 bases between them. The CDR3 contains 14 residues. The CDR3: CASSPPGSTDTQYF. Here the CDR3 DNA reads TGTGCCAGCAGCCCACCGGGGAGCACAGATACGCAGTATTTT.

V is TRBV4-1 and J is TRBJ1-2, with TRBD1 matching over 9 bases. The CDR3 runs 16 residues. Germline V gene data show CDR1 as MGHRA and CDR2 as YSYEKL. Unmatched junction bases numbered 8, after V lost 2 bases and J lost 4 bases. The CDR3 DNA sequence: TGCGCCAGCAGCCAACCGGGACAGGGAGTCGTCTATGGCTACACCTTC. This gives the protein CASSQPGQGVVYGYTF.